This is a list of T cell receptor beta chains from one sample in a study of blood T cell repertoires in COVID-19. Measured with immunoSEQ multiplex PCR; TCRdb has only the in-frame clones, and not every one. The data show approximately 190,000 clones, under 90% seen once. What was sequenced was peripheral blood. Receptor source: a man aged 55 to 70 with acute or convalescent COVID-19. Both conserved end residues are part of each CDR3.

V | CDR3
TRBV3-1/TRBV3-2 | CASSTSGGGNQPQHF
TRBV2 | CASSEQGLGQPQHF
TRBV6-1 | CASSEVRFTTNEKLFF
TRBV24-1 | CATSDWGLGSDTKDEQFF
TRBV7-3 | CASSLYSSTTPPHEQFF
TRBV3-1/TRBV3-2 | CASSQVSTPEDYEQYF
TRBV7-2 | CASSSRTVNTGELFF
TRBV23-1 | CASSHSDRGAGELFF
TRBV9 | CASSEGGGPYEQYF
TRBV10-3 | CAISETTGRYYGYTF
TRBV11-3 | CASSLQGPNTEAFF
TRBV28 | CASSPHSGANVLTF
TRBV27 | CASRLSGLAGGYEQYF
TRBV4-1 | CASSQPGRISGNTIYF
TRBV6-5 | CASSYSWDPGNTEAFF
TRBV3-1/TRBV3-2 | CASSHGTVRRGNTIYF
TRBV6-1 | CASSEGDRYEQYF
TRBV5-1 | CASSLDNLQNTEAFF
TRBV10-3 | CAISPLSGSTGELFF
TRBV10-1 | CASSEVAGSTDTQYF
TRBV6-5 | CASSPTAGATLFF
TRBV6-2/TRBV6-3 | CASSPGTLYNEQFF
TRBV28 | CASSFEDGLREGYTF
TRBV10-3 | CAISDPGSGTYRDNEQFF
TRBV6-2/TRBV6-3 | CASSKRAAGIGYGYTF
TRBV6-5 | CASSSDSPTPLHF
TRBV2 | CASVWETDQPQHF
TRBV7-9 | CASSSNRERISGELFF
TRBV3-1/TRBV3-2 | CASSQDWTVNTEAFF
TRBV4-3 | CASSQETSGGYEQYF
TRBV29-1 | CSVERGGTEAFF
TRBV4-1 | CASSQPRDSYEQYF
TRBV5-1 | CASSPSTGDTGELFF
TRBV5-5 | CASSFYHRGNGGYTF
TRBV11-2 | CASSSWGNRAGGNTIYF
TRBV5-8 | CASSLGTGDGYTF
TRBV5-1 | CASRDGSATEAFF
TRBV6-1 | CASSERTGGWSLHF
TRBV24-1 | CATSERGRSDTQYF
TRBV27 | CASSLSGQGLFTYEQYF
TRBV19 | CASTTGDTDTQYF
TRBV18 | CASSPPRGSQGLVQPQHF
TRBV10-3 | CAITQLAGLGEQFF
TRBV5-1 | CASSLEAGPLSGNTIYF
TRBV3-1/TRBV3-2 | CASSRAGYTGELFF
TRBV6-1 | CASSEASLRGGYTF
TRBV11-2 | CASSFMNTEAFF
TRBV29-1 | CSALGQPPNYGYTF
TRBV4-2 | CASSQEVPSGDTQYF
TRBV12-3/TRBV12-4 | CASRSGADTQYF
TRBV24-1 | CATSAPGSYNEQFF
TRBV6-6 | CASRAGGEYTEAFF